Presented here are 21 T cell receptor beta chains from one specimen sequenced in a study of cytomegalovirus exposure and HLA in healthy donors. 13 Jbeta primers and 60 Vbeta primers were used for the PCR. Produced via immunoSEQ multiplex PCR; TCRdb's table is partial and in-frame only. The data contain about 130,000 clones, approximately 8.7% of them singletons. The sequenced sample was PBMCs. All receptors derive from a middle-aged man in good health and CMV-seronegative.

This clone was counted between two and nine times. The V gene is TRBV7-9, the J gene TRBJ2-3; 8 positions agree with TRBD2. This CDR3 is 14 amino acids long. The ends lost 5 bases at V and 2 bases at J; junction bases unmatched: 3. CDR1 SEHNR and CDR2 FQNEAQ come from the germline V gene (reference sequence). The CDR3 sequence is CASSPTSATDTQYF. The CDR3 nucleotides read TGTGCCAGCAGCCCGACTAGCGCCACAGATACGCAGTATTTT.

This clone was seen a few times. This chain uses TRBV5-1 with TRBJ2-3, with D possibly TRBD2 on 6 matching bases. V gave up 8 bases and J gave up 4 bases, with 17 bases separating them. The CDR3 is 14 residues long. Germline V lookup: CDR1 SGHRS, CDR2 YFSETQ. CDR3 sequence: CASTIASVSDTQYF. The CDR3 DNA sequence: TGCGCCAGTACCATCGCTAGCGTCTCAGATACGCAGTATTTT.

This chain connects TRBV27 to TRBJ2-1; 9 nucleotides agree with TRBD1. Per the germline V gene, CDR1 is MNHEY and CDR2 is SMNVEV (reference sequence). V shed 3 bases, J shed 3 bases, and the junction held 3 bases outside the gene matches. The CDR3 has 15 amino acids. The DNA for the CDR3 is TGTGCCAGCAGTTTTGGGACAGGGCTCTACAATGAGCAGTTCTTC. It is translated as CASSFGTGLYNEQFF.

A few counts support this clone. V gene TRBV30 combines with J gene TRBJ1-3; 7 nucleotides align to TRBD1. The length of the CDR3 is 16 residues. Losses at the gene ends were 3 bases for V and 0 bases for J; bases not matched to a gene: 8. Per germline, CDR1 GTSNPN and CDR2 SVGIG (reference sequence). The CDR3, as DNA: TGTGCCTGGAGCGTACAGGGGACTAGCTCTGGAAACACCATATATTTT. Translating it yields CAWSVQGTSSGNTIYF.

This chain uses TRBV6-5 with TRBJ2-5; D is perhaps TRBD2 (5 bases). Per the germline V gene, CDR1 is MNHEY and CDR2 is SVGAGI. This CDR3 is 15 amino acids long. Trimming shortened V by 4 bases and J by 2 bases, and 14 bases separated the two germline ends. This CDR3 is CASSSGRGYQETQYF. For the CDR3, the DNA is TGTGCCAGCAGTTCCGGACGGGGATATCAAGAGACCCAGTACTTC.

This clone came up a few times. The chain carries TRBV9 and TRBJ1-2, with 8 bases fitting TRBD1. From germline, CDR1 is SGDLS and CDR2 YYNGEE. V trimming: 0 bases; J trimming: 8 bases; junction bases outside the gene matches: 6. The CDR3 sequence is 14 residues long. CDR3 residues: CASSVGQGSGGYTF. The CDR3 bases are TGTGCCAGCAGCGTAGGACAGGGGTCTGGCGGCTACACCTTC.

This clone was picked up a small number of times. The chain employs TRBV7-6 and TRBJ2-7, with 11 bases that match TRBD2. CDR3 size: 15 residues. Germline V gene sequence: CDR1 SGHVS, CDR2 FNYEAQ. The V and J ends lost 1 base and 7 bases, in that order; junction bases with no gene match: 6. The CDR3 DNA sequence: TGTGCCAGCAGCTTAGTTAGCGGGGGGGCCCAGGAGCAGTACTTC. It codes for CASSLVSGGAQEQYF.

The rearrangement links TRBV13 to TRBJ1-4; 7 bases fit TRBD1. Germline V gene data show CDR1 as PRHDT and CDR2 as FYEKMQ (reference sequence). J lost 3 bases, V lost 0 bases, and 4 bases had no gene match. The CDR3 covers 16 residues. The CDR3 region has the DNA TGTGCCAGCAGCTTAGGGAGGGGGCGGCCTAATGAAAAACTGTTTTTT. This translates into CASSLGRGRPNEKLFF. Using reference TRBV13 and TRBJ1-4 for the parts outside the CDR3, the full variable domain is AAGVIQSPRHLIKEKRETATLKCYPIPRHDTVYWYQQGPGQDPQFLISFYEKMQSDKGSIPDRFSAQQFSDYHSELNMSSLELGDSALYFCASSLGRGRPNEKLFFGSGTQLSVL.

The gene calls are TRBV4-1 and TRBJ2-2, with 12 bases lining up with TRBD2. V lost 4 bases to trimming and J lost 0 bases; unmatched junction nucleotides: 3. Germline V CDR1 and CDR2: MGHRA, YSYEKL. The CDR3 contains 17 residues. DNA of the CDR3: TGCGCCAGCAGCCTCTGGACTAGCGGGGCGAACACCGGGGAGCTGTTTTTT. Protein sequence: CASSLWTSGANTGELFF.

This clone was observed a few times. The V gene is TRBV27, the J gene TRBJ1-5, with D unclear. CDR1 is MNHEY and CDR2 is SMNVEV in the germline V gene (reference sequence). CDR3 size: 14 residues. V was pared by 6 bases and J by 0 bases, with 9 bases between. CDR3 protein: CASRSSYSNQPQHF. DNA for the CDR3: TGTGCCAGCAGGAGCTCGTATAGCAATCAGCCCCAGCATTTT.

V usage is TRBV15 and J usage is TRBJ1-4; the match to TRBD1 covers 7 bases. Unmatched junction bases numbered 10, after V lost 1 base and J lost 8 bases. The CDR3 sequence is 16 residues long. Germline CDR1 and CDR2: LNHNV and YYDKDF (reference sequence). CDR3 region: CATSRGNTGVREKLFF. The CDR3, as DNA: TGTGCCACCAGCAGAGGAAATACAGGGGTGCGGGAAAAACTGTTTTTT.

The CDR3 coding sequence is TGTGCCAGCAGCTATAGAAACACTGAAGCTTTCTTT. Amino acid sequence: CASSYRNTEAFF. V gene TRBV7-2 combines with J gene TRBJ1-1; D remains unclear. The CDR3 length is 12 residues. Germline lookup yields CDR1 SGHTA and CDR2 FQGNSA. V dropped 4 bases and J dropped 2 bases, with 5 bases sitting between them. The full variable domain, in which reference TRBV7-2 and TRBJ1-1 provide the parts outside the CDR3, is GAGVSQSPSNKVTEKGKDVELRCDPISGHTALYWYRQSLGQGLEFLIYFQGNSAPDKSGLPSDRFSAERTGGSVSTLTIQRTQQEDSAVYLCASSYRNTEAFFGQGTRLTVV.

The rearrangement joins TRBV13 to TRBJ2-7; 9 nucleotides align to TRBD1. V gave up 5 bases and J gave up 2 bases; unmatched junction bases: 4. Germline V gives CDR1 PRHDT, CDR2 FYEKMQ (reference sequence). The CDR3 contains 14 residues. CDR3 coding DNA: TGTGCCAGCAGCGACCGGGACAGGGCCTACGAGCAGTACTTC. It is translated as CASSDRDRAYEQYF.

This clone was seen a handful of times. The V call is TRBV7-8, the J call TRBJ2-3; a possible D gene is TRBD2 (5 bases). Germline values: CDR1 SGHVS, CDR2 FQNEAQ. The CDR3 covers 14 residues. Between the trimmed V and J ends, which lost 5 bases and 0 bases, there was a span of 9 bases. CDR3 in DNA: TGTGCCAGCAGCCTCTGGACTAGCACAGATACGCAGTATTTT. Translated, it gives CASSLWTSTDTQYF.

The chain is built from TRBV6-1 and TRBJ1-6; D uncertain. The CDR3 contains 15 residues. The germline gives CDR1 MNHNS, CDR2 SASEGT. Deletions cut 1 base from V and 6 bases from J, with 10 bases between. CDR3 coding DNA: TGTGCCAGCAGTGAAGTTGGAGGAGTTAATTCACCCCTCCACTTT. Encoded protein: CASSEVGGVNSPLHF.

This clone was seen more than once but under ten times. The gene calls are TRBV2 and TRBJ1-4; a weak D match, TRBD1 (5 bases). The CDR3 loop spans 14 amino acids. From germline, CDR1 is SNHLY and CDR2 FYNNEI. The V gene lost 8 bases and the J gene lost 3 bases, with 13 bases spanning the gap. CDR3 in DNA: TGTGCCAGCCGGGGGGGAGGGGCTAATGAAAAACTGTTTTTT. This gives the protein CASRGGGANEKLFF.

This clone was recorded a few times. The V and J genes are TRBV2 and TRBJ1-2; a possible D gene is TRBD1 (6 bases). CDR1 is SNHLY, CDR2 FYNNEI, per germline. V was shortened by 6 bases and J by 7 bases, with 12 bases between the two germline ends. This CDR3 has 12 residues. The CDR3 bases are TGTGCCAGCAGGACAGGTCAAACTGGCTACACCTTC. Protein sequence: CASRTGQTGYTF.

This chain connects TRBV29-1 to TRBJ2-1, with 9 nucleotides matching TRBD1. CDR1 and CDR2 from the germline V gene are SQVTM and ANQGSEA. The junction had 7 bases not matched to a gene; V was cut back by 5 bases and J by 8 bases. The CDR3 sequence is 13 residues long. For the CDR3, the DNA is TGCAGCGTTCGGACAGGGGTTAGAGATGAGCAGTTCTTC. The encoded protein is CSVRTGVRDEQFF.

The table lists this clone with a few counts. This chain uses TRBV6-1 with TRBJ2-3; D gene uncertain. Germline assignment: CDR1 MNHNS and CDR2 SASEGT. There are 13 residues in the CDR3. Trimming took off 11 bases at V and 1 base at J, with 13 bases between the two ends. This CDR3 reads CAGGFVRTDTQYF. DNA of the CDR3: TGTGCCGGCGGTTTCGTTCGCACAGATACGCAGTATTTT.

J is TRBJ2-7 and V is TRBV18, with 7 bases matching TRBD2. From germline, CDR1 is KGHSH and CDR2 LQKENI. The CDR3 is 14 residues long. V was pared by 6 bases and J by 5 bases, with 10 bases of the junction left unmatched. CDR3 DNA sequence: TGTGCCAGCTCCCCGAGCGGGGCGGCCCACGAGCAGTACTTC. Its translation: CASSPSGAAHEQYF.

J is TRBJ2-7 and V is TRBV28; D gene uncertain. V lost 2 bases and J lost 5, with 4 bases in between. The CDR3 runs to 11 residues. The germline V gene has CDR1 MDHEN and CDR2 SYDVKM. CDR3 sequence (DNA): TGTGCCAGCAGTTTAGGGCACGAGCAGTACTTC. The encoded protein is CASSLGHEQYF.